The present TCR beta chain was sequenced within a study of long-term antiretroviral therapy in people with HIV. At survey level, the immunoSEQ assay was run in its v3.0 version. Clones were sequenced by immunoSEQ multiplex PCR, and TCRdb holds only the in-frame ones, with some missing. The data hold 25,000 to 30,000 clones, with about 88% observed a single time. The CDR3 has 16 residues. Trimming cost V 4 bases and J 4 bases; bases outside gene matches: 2. Germline assignment: CDR1 MGHRA and CDR2 YSYEKL. The clonotype comes from a man in his forties with HIV. V usage is TRBV4-1 and J usage is TRBJ2-2; 14 bases map to TRBD2. The sequencing here drew on unsorted PBMCs, taken roughly 2.7 years after starting antiretroviral therapy. The CDR3 spells CASSRGTSGGTGELFF. The CDR3 nucleotides read TGCGCCAGCAGCCGAGGGACTAGCGGGGGCACCGGGGAGCTGTTTTTT.